This T cell receptor beta chain was observed in a study of beta chain features in type 1 diabetes. Study overall: Sorted cells examined across all samples numbered about 110,000,000. Overall study findings and caveats: Within each of all four CD4+ subsets, Type 1 diabetes patients had TCRB CDR3s that were moderately but significantly shorter. A cDNA-based sequencing approach could over-represent cells with high TCR expression.

There are a few counts of this clone. Antigen specificity is unknown. The whole isolated RNA underwent reverse transcription, so sequencing captured expressed TCRB transcripts. Data came from immunoSEQ multiplex PCR; TCRdb stores just in-frame clones and leaves some out. The table shows 280,000 or so clones, with about 15% occurring only once. Sorted cells reached over 95% purity in every population. The clonotype comes from a man between 18 and 35 years old with type 1 diabetes. Sequenced input: naive CD4+ T cells from blood.

CDR3 DNA sequence: TGTGCCAGCAGCCACGACAGTTTGGAGCAGTACTTC. Its translation: CASSHDSLEQYF. This chain links TRBV28 with TRBJ2-7, with a tentative D call TRBD1 (5 bases). The V end lost 6 bases, the J end lost 7 bases, and 13 bases lay between the germline ends. The CDR3 is made up of 12 amino acids. Per the germline V gene, CDR1 is MDHEN and CDR2 is SYDVKM.